The subject of this entry is one TCR beta chain. Antigen: not known. The junction and the germline gene differ at one end; a read error may be behind it. Constant-region priming of 500 ng total RNA yielded TCR beta cDNA. Nested multiplex PCR, run for three rounds with slightly modified ARM-PCR, yielded TCR beta libraries. The first two PCR rounds used TRBV1-TRBV30 primers with a Cbeta primer, 10 cycles each. TCRdb used MiXCR to reprocess the multiplex PCR reads, holding one entry per CDR3 protein. The sample lists 20,000 to 25,000 distinct CDR3 sequences, about three quarters seen once, with about 40% in the top ten. This record comes from a study of tumor-infiltrating lymphocytes in primary liver carcinoma. Turning to the study itself: Tumor staging was T1-T3 N0M0; sizes spanned roughly 4.2 to 10 cm across.

The CDR3 loop spans 16 amino acids. Germline V CDR1 and CDR2: ENHRY, SYGVKD. Study-wide findings and caveats: With p = 0.039, the top-250-clone fraction in tumors significantly exceeded that in blood.

Co-extraction yielded RNA and DNA from roughly 21-30 mg of unsorted bulk tissue. Those sampled were patients whose primary liver carcinoma was treated by surgical resection. Each tumor specimen held more than 75% viable tumor cells. The sequence derives from a woman aged 30 to 39 with primary liver carcinoma and hepatitis B virus infection. Sequenced: liver tumor tissue from sampling region 1. Specified subset: tumor region T1, superior pole. This chain connects TRBV10-3 to TRBJ1-1; D perhaps matches TRBD1 (6 bases). The CDR3 is CAIGESMGGAYTEAFF. CDR3 bases: TGTGCCATCGGTGAGTCGATGGGGGGCGCGTACACTGAAGCTTTCTTT.